This TCR beta chain comes out of a study of blood T cell repertoires in COVID-19. As for the study in general: T cells, B-cell-depleted T cells, or PBMCs provided the cDNA or gDNA that served as material.

The CDR3 consists of 16 residues. The ends were cut back, 0 bases at V and 5 bases at J, with 19 bases in the middle. Germline values: CDR1 GTSNPN, CDR2 SVGIG (reference sequence). Repertoires were generated with immunoSEQ multiplex PCR, while TCRdb's copy carries only in-frame clones and drops some. This table has 280,000 or so clones, around 90% appearing once. Clinical history reported by participants formed the basis on which cohorts were assigned. The sequence derives from a woman in her late teens or twenties with acute COVID-19. The sequenced material came from PBMCs or T cells enriched from blood (not recorded which). The chain has TRBV30 and TRBJ1-2; D unresolved. The CDR3 region is CAWSVVYGKGSYGYTF. The CDR3 region has the DNA TGTGCCTGGAGTGTCGTGTACGGTAAAGGGAGTTATGGCTACACCTTC.